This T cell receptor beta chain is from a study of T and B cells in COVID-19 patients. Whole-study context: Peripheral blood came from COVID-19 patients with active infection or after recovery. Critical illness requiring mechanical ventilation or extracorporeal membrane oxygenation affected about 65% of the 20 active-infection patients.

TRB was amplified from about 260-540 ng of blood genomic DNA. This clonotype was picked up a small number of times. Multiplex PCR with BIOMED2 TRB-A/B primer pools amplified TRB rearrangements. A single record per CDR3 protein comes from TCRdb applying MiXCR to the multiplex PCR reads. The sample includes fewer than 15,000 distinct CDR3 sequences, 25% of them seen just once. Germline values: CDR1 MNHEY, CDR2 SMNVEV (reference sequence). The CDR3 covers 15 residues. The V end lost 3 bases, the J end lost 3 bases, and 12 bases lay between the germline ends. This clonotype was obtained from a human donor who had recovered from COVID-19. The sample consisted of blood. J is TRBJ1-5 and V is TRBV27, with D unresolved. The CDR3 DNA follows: TGTGCCAGCAGTTTCACTGCGGGGATCAATCAGCCCCAGCATTTT. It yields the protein CASSFTAGINQPQHF.